The 30 T cell receptor beta chains given below trace back to one sample, sequenced in a study of T cells expressing NK-cell markers. TCRdb re-called the 5' RACE reads; one entry per CDR3 protein, DNA not given. This sample's table has about 390,000 distinct CDR3 sequences. Sequences were obtained from blood T cells: a sorted CD56 or NKG2C T cell subset, CD4+ or CD8+ T cells, or bulk PBMC T cells (not recorded which). The receptors shown here come from a woman in her fifties or sixties in good health.

The rearrangement uses TRBV9 and TRBJ2-2. This CDR3 is 14 amino acids long. Looked up from germline, CDR1 is SGDLS and CDR2 is YYNGEE. CDR3 in amino acids: CASSVGINTGELFF.

The chain joins TRBV4-1 to TRBJ2-5; TCRdb picks TRBD1, but there is no DNA to check that call. This CDR3 region has 13 residues. Germline values: CDR1 MGHRA, CDR2 YSYEKL. The CDR3 spells CASRPGAMETQYF.

The chain carries TRBV6-2 or TRBV6-3 and TRBJ2-2. CDR3 length equals 12 residues. CDR1 MNHEY and CDR2 SVGEGT come from the germline V gene. This CDR3 is CASFDGFGELFF.

The rearrangement joins TRBV3-1 to TRBJ2-5; TCRdb calls TRBD2, which cannot be checked without DNA. Germline V gene data show CDR1 as LGHDT and CDR2 as YNNKEL (reference sequence). This CDR3 region has 16 residues. Here the CDR3 reads CASRATSGSPRETQYF.

The V call is TRBV4-1, the J call TRBJ2-1; the D call from TCRdb, TRBD1, cannot be confirmed without DNA. Germline V gives CDR1 MGHRA, CDR2 YSYEKL. CDR3 size: 13 residues. CDR3 loop: CASSLGQTNEQFF.

This sequence joins TRBV20-1 and TRBJ2-1; TCRdb's D gene call, TRBD2, goes unchecked for lack of DNA. Germline V gives CDR1 DFQATT, CDR2 SNEGSKA (reference sequence). This CDR3 region has 14 residues. The CDR3 region is CSASTSGRNNEQFF.

The V call is TRBV4-1, the J call TRBJ1-1. Germline assignment: CDR1 MGHRA and CDR2 YSYEKL. The CDR3 is 14 residues long. The CDR3 reads CASSQGGSVTEAFF.

This sequence joins TRBV5-1 and TRBJ2-3; TCRdb's D gene call, TRBD1, goes unchecked for lack of DNA. The germline V gene has CDR1 SGHRS and CDR2 YFSETQ. The CDR3 is 15 amino acids. The CDR3 is CASSGAGASTDTQYF.

The J gene is TRBJ2-1, the V gene TRBV29-1; TCRdb proposes TRBD1, but this gene call is untestable without DNA. Germline CDR1 SQVTM, CDR2 ANQGSEA. This CDR3 is 15 amino acids long. The CDR3 sequence: CSVSLPGQGYDEQFF.

This sequence joins TRBV20-1 and TRBJ2-7; TCRdb returns TRBD2, unconfirmable since there is no DNA. This CDR3 spans 15 amino acids. The germline V gene has CDR1 DFQATT and CDR2 SNEGSKA (reference sequence). The CDR3 here is CSARDYSGLVGEQYF.

The rearrangement links TRBV18 to TRBJ2-7; TCRdb's D call of TRBD1 is untestable without DNA. CDR1 KGHSH and CDR2 LQKENI come from the germline V gene. The CDR3 has 13 residues. The CDR3 loop reads CASSSTGTYEQYF.

The rearrangement uses TRBV5-1 and TRBJ2-7; there is no DNA to check the TCRdb D call of TRBD1. There are 14 residues in the CDR3. Germline CDR1 is SGHRS and CDR2 is YFSETQ. CDR3 in amino acids: CASSLGDGAYEQYF.

The chain combines TRBV12-3 or TRBV12-4 with TRBJ2-7. This CDR3 has 12 amino acids. The CDR3 loop reads CASSPTEDEQYF.

This chain uses TRBV24-1 with TRBJ2-1; TCRdb gives TRBD1 as the D gene, but with no DNA this cannot be confirmed. Germline CDR1 and CDR2: KGHDR and SFDVKD. CDR3 length: 14 amino acids. This CDR3 is CATRDSTGDNEQFF.

This rearrangement joins TRBV7-2 to TRBJ2-1. Germline V gene sequence: CDR1 SGHTA, CDR2 FQGNSA. CDR3 length: 11 amino acids. The CDR3 loop reads CASRNPTGQFF.

V usage is TRBV27 and J usage is TRBJ2-7; TCRdb indicates TRBD2, and absent DNA this call remains unverified. The length of the CDR3 is 15 residues. Germline V CDR1 and CDR2: MNHEY, SMNVEV (reference sequence). The CDR3 here is CASSLQGTSGRGQYF.

V is TRBV6-2 or TRBV6-3 and J is TRBJ1-4; the TCRdb D gene call, TRBD1, has no DNA to confirm it. Germline loops: CDR1 MNHEY, CDR2 SVGEGT. This CDR3 contains 14 residues. CDR3 residues: CASRSRGANEKLFF.

J is TRBJ1-5 and V is TRBV11-2; TCRdb picks TRBD1, but there is no DNA to check that call. There are 14 residues in the CDR3. CDR1 and CDR2 (germline): SGHAT, FQNNGV. The CDR3 spells CASSSAGGDQPQHF.

This chain uses TRBV5-1 with TRBJ2-2. CDR1 and CDR2 (germline): SGHRS, YFSETQ. This CDR3 is 13 amino acids long. The CDR3 is CASRIDYTGELFF.

V usage is TRBV4-1 and J usage is TRBJ2-3; the D call of TRBD2 rests on TCRdb alone, since no DNA is present to check it. The length of the CDR3 is 17 residues. Looked up from germline, CDR1 is MGHRA and CDR2 is YSYEKL. This CDR3 is CASSLGGTRTYTDTQYF.

The V and J genes are TRBV20-1 and TRBJ2-7; TCRdb outputs TRBD2, but without DNA this stays unchecked. Germline lookup yields CDR1 DFQATT and CDR2 SNEGSKA (reference sequence). There are 15 residues in the CDR3. The CDR3 spells CSARLTSGGPYEQYF.

The V and J genes are TRBV7-9 and TRBJ2-2. CDR1 and CDR2 from the germline V gene are SEHNR and FQNEAQ (reference sequence). CDR3 length equals 14 residues. The CDR3 protein is CASSFGDLTGELFF.

The chain joins TRBV29-1 to TRBJ1-1. The germline gives CDR1 SQVTM, CDR2 ANQGSEA. The CDR3 extends over 13 amino acids. CDR3 sequence: CSVVVGVWTEAFF.

The chain is built from TRBV10-3 and TRBJ2-1; TCRdb's D call, TRBD2, is unchecked because there is no DNA. Per germline, CDR1 ENHRY and CDR2 SYGVKD. The CDR3 has 15 residues. The CDR3 sequence: CAITSTAGAQGKQFF.

The rearrangement links TRBV18 to TRBJ2-1; TCRdb's assignment of TRBD2 cannot be checked, as there is no DNA. In germline, CDR1 is KGHSH, CDR2 LQKENI. The CDR3 totals 16 residues. The CDR3 protein is CASSPGGGGPGNEQFF. Variable domain in full (rest from reference TRBV18 and TRBJ2-1): NAGVMQNPRHLVRRRGQEARLRCSPMKGHSHVYWYRQLPEEGLKFMVYLQKENIIDESGMPKERFSAEFPKEGPSILRIQQVVRGDSAAYFCASSPGGGGPGNEQFFGPGTRLTVL.

The rearrangement joins TRBV5-1 to TRBJ2-1; the D call of TRBD2 rests on TCRdb alone, since no DNA is present to check it. The CDR3 runs 12 residues. Germline V lookup: CDR1 SGHRS, CDR2 YFSETQ. CDR3 loop: CASSSGTSGKFF.

This sequence joins TRBV24-1 and TRBJ2-1; absent DNA, TCRdb's TRBD1 call cannot be checked. Germline loops: CDR1 KGHDR, CDR2 SFDVKD. The CDR3 has 15 residues. Here the CDR3 reads CATSGGTNLYNEQFF.

The chain links TRBV7-9 to TRBJ1-1; lacking DNA, the TRBD1 call made by TCRdb goes unchecked. This CDR3 contains 13 residues. Germline V gene data show CDR1 as SEHNR and CDR2 as FQNEAQ (reference sequence). The CDR3 loop reads CASSHTRGTEAFF. Full variable domain (outside the CDR3, taken from reference TRBV7-9 and TRBJ1-1): DTGVSQNPRHKITKRGQNVTFRCDPISEHNRLYWYRQTLGQGPEFLTYFQNEAQLEKSRLLSDRFSAERPKGSFSTLEIQRTEQGDSAMYLCASSHTRGTEAFFGQGTRLTVV.

This CDR3 is CASSLVPHPGVDEQFF. The V call is TRBV7-2, the J call TRBJ2-1; the D call of TRBD1 rests on TCRdb alone, since no DNA is present to check it. The CDR3 is made up of 16 amino acids. CDR1 and CDR2 from the germline V gene are SGHTA and FQGNSA.

This sequence joins TRBV18 and TRBJ1-5; TCRdb's D call, TRBD1, is unchecked because there is no DNA. The germline gives CDR1 KGHSH, CDR2 LQKENI. This CDR3 comprises 13 residues. The CDR3 sequence is CASSSQGAQPQHF.